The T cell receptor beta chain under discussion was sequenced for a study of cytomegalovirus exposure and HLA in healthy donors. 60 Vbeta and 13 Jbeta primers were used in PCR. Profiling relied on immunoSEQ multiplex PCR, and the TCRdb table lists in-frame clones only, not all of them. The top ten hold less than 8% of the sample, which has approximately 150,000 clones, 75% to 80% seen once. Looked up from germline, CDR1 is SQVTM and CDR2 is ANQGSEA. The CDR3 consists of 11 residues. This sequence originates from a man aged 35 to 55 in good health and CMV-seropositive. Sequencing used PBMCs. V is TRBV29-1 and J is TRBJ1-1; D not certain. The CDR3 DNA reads TGCAGTGCGACAATCCCTATTCAAGCTTTCTTT. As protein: CSATIPIQAFF.